A single sample gave rise to the 25 T cell receptor beta chains below, sequenced in a study of pediatric ulcerative colitis. The assay was immunoSEQ multiplex PCR, and TCRdb's table has in-frame clones only and misses some. The sample contains fewer than 40,000 clones, almost 85% of which appear only once. Material for sequencing was blood. These receptor sequences come from a boy aged 10-17 years with severe ulcerative colitis.

This clone was seen more than once but under ten times. This chain links TRBV7-2 with TRBJ1-2; D is unclear. V lost 3 bases, J lost 8 bases, and 4 bases lay in between. Germline CDR1 and CDR2: SGHTA and FQGNSA. The CDR3 runs 10 residues. CDR3 sequence (DNA): TGTGCCAGCAGCTTTGGGGGCTACACCTTC. This codes for CASSFGGYTF.

This chain uses TRBV15 with TRBJ2-5, with 7 bases that match TRBD2. The ends lost 5 bases at V and 5 bases at J; junction bases unmatched: 14. The CDR3 length is 16 residues. Germline V gene lookup returns CDR1 LNHNV and CDR2 YYDKDF (reference sequence). The CDR3 sequence is CATSLPGRGFEETQYF. The CDR3 region has the DNA TGTGCCACCAGCCTACCGGGGAGGGGCTTTGAGGAGACCCAGTACTTC.

This clone was seen only a few times. The chain links TRBV19 to TRBJ1-2; TRBD1 agrees at 9 bases. The CDR3 totals 16 residues. Germline loops: CDR1 LNHDA, CDR2 SQIVND (reference sequence). The trim removed 1 base at V and 5 bases at J, leaving 8 bases unmatched. This chain's CDR3 is CASSIVEGTGWYGYTF. CDR3 DNA: TGTGCCAGTAGTATAGTCGAAGGGACAGGGTGGTATGGCTACACCTTC. The full variable domain, with the rest looked up from reference TRBV19 and TRBJ1-2, is DGGITQSPKYLFRKEGQNVTLSCEQNLNHDAMYWYRQDPGQGLRLIYYSQIVNDFQKGDIAEGYSVSREKKESFPLTVTSAQKNPTAFYLCASSIVEGTGWYGYTFGSGTRLTVV.

The chain employs TRBV19 and TRBJ2-7, with a tentative D call TRBD2 (5 bases). There are 14 residues in the CDR3. Looked up from germline, CDR1 is LNHDA and CDR2 is SQIVND (reference sequence). Trimming took 5 bases from V and 2 from J, leaving 13 bases between them. The CDR3, as DNA: TGTGCCAGTAGTTTGAGGGAGATGACCTACGAGCAGTACTTC. Residues: CASSLREMTYEQYF.

The gene calls are TRBV6-6 and TRBJ1-1, with D possibly TRBD1 on 5 matching bases. The germline V and J ends were trimmed by 0 bases and 5 bases, with 13 bases remaining between them. The length of the CDR3 is 15 residues. Germline V gene lookup returns CDR1 MNHNY and CDR2 SVGAGI (reference sequence). The CDR3 DNA reads as TGTGCCAGCAGTTACTCTTCAGGGACCGATACTGAAGCTTTCTTT. Amino acid sequence: CASSYSSGTDTEAFF.

V is TRBV18 and J is TRBJ2-6; the D gene is possibly TRBD1 (5 bases). The CDR3 covers 16 residues. The germline V gene has CDR1 KGHSH and CDR2 LQKENI. V lost 2 bases, J lost 0 bases, and 8 bases lay in between. The CDR3: CASSPDRSSGANVLTF. The CDR3 DNA follows: TGTGCCAGCTCACCAGACAGAAGCTCTGGGGCCAACGTCCTGACTTTC.

CDR3 region: CASSFSQGASGELFF. The CDR3 nucleotides are TGTGCCAGCAGCTTTAGCCAGGGGGCTTCGGGGGAGCTGTTTTTT. This rearrangement joins TRBV13 to TRBJ2-2, with 8 bases lining up with TRBD1. V gave up 3 bases and J gave up 8 bases; unmatched junction bases: 8. The CDR3 covers 15 residues. Germline V gene sequence: CDR1 PRHDT, CDR2 FYEKMQ (reference sequence).

The V and J genes are TRBV6-5 and TRBJ2-7; 8 positions agree with TRBD1. CDR1 is MNHEY, CDR2 SVGAGI, per germline. V shed 6 bases, J shed 3 bases, and the junction held 7 bases outside the gene matches. This CDR3 comprises 14 residues. CDR3 in DNA: TGTGCCAGCAGCATTAACACAGGGGGCTACGAGCAGTACTTC. Amino acid sequence: CASSINTGGYEQYF.

This rearrangement joins TRBV29-1 to TRBJ1-1; no reliable D call. The V gene lost 6 bases and the J gene lost 0 bases, with 11 bases spanning the gap. The CDR3 loop spans 13 amino acids. The germline CDR1 and CDR2 sequences are SQVTM and ANQGSEA. The CDR3 is CSVRGRMNTEAFF. CDR3 nucleotides: TGCAGCGTGAGAGGACGGATGAACACTGAAGCTTTCTTT.

This clone was observed once. The gene calls are TRBV30 and TRBJ2-2, with 14 bases that match TRBD2. This CDR3 has 13 amino acids. Germline assignment: CDR1 GTSNPN and CDR2 SVGIG (reference sequence). The CDR3 nucleotides are TGTGCGAGGGGACTAGCGGGGGCTGGGGAGCTGTTTTTT. It yields the protein CARGLAGAGELFF.

This clone was recorded only once. This chain joins TRBV7-2 and TRBJ2-7, with 12 bases matching TRBD1. With V trimmed by 6 bases and J by 5 bases, 5 bases remained unmatched. This CDR3 has 14 amino acids. Looked up from germline, CDR1 is SGHTA and CDR2 is FQGNSA. CDR3 DNA: TGTGCCAGCAGGGGGACAGGGGGCTGGAACGAGCAGTACTTC. Amino acids: CASRGTGGWNEQYF.

This clone was recorded once. V and J are TRBV7-8 and TRBJ1-5, with D tentatively TRBD1 (5 bases). Trimming shortened V by 5 bases and J by 6 bases, and 17 bases separated the two germline ends. Germline CDR1 reads SGHVS; CDR2 reads FQNEAQ. This CDR3 contains 15 residues. The CDR3 nucleotides read TGTGCCAGCAGCCGGGGGTTGGGGGTAGCTCAGCCCCAGCATTTT. Residues: CASSRGLGVAQPQHF.

This chain links TRBV6-5 with TRBJ1-2; 10 bases match TRBD1. The V gene's germline CDR1 is MNHEY and CDR2 SVGAGI. The CDR3 loop spans 15 amino acids. V lost 7 bases to trimming and J lost 8 bases; unmatched junction nucleotides: 13. CDR3: CASKPGMTGGDGYTF. The CDR3 DNA is TGTGCCAGCAAACCGGGCATGACAGGGGGCGACGGCTACACCTTC.

The rearrangement joins TRBV4-3 to TRBJ2-5, with D possibly being TRBD2 (5 bases). Trimming removed 0 bases at V and 5 bases at J, with 10 bases between. This CDR3 spans 14 amino acids. Germline V CDR1 and CDR2: LGHNA, YSLEER. Written as DNA, the CDR3 is TGCGCCAGCAGCCAAGACGGGGTGATCGAGACCCAGTACTTC. This sequence encodes CASSQDGVIETQYF.

The chain couples TRBV29-1 to TRBJ2-7, with D maybe TRBD1 (5 bases). Between the trimmed V and J ends, which lost 6 bases and 6 bases, there was a span of 18 bases. The CDR3 is made up of 13 amino acids. CDR1 is SQVTM, CDR2 ANQGSEA, per germline. CDR3 nucleotide sequence: TGCAGCGTCCGCCCCGGGCAGGGTAGCGAGCAGTACTTC. Its protein is CSVRPGQGSEQYF.

The chain joins TRBV18 to TRBJ1-1; 8 bases are shared with TRBD1. Germline V lookup: CDR1 KGHSH, CDR2 LQKENI. The CDR3 loop spans 17 amino acids. The V and J ends lost 5 bases and 4 bases, in that order; junction bases with no gene match: 15. The CDR3 region has the DNA TGTGCCAGCTCAGACCCGTCACAGGGGGTCTCATTCACTGAAGCTTTCTTT. Translating it yields CASSDPSQGVSFTEAFF.

CDR3 DNA: TGCGCCAGCGGGACAATTCCTAGCAGTTCTAATGAAAAACTGTTTTTT. Translation gives CASGTIPSSSNEKLFF. The genes are TRBV23-1 and TRBJ1-4; weak D call: TRBD1 (6 bases). TRBV23-1 has ORF status, its function being uncertain. V was cut by 8 bases and J by 3 bases, with 19 bases left in between. This CDR3 spans 16 amino acids.

This clone was observed once. The chain links TRBV6-1 to TRBJ2-5, with D hard to call. Looked up from germline, CDR1 is MNHNS and CDR2 is SASEGT. The CDR3 totals 15 residues. Trimming shortened V by 5 bases and J by 2 bases, and 15 bases separated the two germline ends. In DNA form, the CDR3 reads TGTGCCAGCAGTCCCGAAGGGTGGAGACAAGAGACCCAGTACTTC. Its translation is CASSPEGWRQETQYF.

This clone has only a few counts. This chain connects TRBV7-2 to TRBJ1-2, with no clear D. CDR1 and CDR2 from the germline V gene are SGHTA and FQGNSA. The CDR3 covers 16 residues. V lost 2 bases and J lost 5, with 18 bases in between. CDR3 amino acids: CASSLPSGSQGYGYTF. CDR3 in DNA: TGTGCCAGCAGCTTACCCTCCGGGAGCCAAGGATATGGCTACACCTTC.

The V and J genes are TRBV5-4 and TRBJ2-5; TRBD2 is a possible D gene (5 bases). Germline CDR1 is SGHNT and CDR2 is YYREEE (reference sequence). V lost 3 bases and J lost 4, with 13 bases in between. This CDR3 region has 14 residues. Here the CDR3 DNA reads TGTGCCAGCAGCTCTCGGACTCCGAGAGAGACCCAGTACTTC. It yields the protein CASSSRTPRETQYF.

The J gene is TRBJ2-3, the V gene TRBV7-2, with unresolved D. The CDR3 runs 13 residues. V lost 5 bases and J lost 0, with 6 bases in between. Germline CDR1 and CDR2: SGHTA and FQGNSA. The CDR3 DNA follows: TGTGCCAGCAGCCCGGACAGCACAGATACGCAGTATTTT. The encoded protein is CASSPDSTDTQYF.

The chain joins TRBV7-9 to TRBJ2-1; no firm D call. CDR1 is SEHNR, CDR2 FQNEAQ, per germline (reference sequence). The CDR3 consists of 14 residues. Trimming cost V 5 bases and J 4 bases, with 12 bases left between them. The CDR3 bases are TGTGCCAGCAGCCCCCGGTTCAATTACAATGAGCAGTTCTTC. Translation gives CASSPRFNYNEQFF.

The J gene is TRBJ2-7, the V gene TRBV6-1, with 8 bases aligning to TRBD2. The CDR3 runs to 15 residues. The germline V gene has CDR1 MNHNS and CDR2 SASEGT. Losses at the gene ends were 4 bases for V and 2 bases for J; bases not matched to a gene: 7. The CDR3 bases are TGTGCCAGCAGTGCAAGCGGGGGCAAACCCTACGAGCAGTACTTC. Residues: CASSASGGKPYEQYF.

V gene TRBV13 combines with J gene TRBJ1-1; D uncertain. This CDR3 contains 10 residues. Germline V gene data show CDR1 as PRHDT and CDR2 as FYEKMQ (reference sequence). V was clipped by 5 bases and J by 10 bases, with 8 bases between them. CDR3 sequence: CASSPHGAFF. Here the CDR3 DNA reads TGTGCCAGCAGCCCACACGGAGCTTTCTTT. Full variable domain (outside the CDR3, taken from reference TRBV13 and TRBJ1-1): AAGVIQSPRHLIKEKRETATLKCYPIPRHDTVYWYQQGPGQDPQFLISFYEKMQSDKGSIPDRFSAQQFSDYHSELNMSSLELGDSALYFCASSPHGAFFGQGTRLTVV.

This chain links TRBV16 with TRBJ2-1; no firm D call. Per the germline V gene, CDR1 is KGHSY and CDR2 is FQNENV. Trimming left V 3 bases short and J 0 bases short, with 9 bases between. This CDR3 region has 15 residues. This CDR3 reads CASSHGVSSYNEQFF. CDR3 sequence (DNA): TGTGCCAGCAGCCATGGGGTGAGCTCCTACAATGAGCAGTTCTTC.